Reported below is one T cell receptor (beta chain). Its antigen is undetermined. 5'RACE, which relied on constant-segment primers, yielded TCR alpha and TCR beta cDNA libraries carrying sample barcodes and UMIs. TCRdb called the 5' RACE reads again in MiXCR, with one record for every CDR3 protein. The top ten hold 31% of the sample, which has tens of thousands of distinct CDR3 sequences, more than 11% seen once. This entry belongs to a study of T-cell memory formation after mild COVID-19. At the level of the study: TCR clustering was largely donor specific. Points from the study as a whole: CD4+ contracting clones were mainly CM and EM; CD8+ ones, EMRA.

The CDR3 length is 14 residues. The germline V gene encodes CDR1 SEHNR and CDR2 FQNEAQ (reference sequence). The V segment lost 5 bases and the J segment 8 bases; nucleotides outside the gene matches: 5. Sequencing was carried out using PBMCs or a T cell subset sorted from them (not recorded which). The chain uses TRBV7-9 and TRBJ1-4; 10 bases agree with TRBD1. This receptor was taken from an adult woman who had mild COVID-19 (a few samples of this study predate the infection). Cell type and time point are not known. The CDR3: CASSPGTGAEKLFF. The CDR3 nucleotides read TGTGCCAGCAGCCCCGGGACAGGGGCAGAAAAACTGTTTTTT.